This note documents a single T cell receptor (beta chain) sequence. This table comes from immunoSEQ multiplex PCR, and its TCRdb copy is limited to in-frame clones, with some not included. This sample has nearly 200,000 clones, with over 80% found just once. The sample comes from a study of control samples from healthy donors and cancer patients. The CDR3 is 16 residues long. J lost 2 bases, V lost 0 bases, and 6 bases had no gene match. Germline V CDR1 and CDR2: SGHRS, YFSETQ. The sample consisted of blood. The rearrangement links TRBV5-1 to TRBJ2-7; 9 positions match TRBD1. The origin of this receptor is a man younger than 40 in good health. Written as DNA, the CDR3 is TGCGCCAGCAGCTTGGGGACAGGGGCGAAGACCTACGAGCAGTACTTC. Protein: CASSLGTGAKTYEQYF.